This TCR beta chain was sequenced in a study of blood T cell repertoires in COVID-19 (dated by TCRdb to the early 2020s). Regarding the research as a whole: Samples covering the acute and convalescent phases of COVID-19 were provided by collaborators in the United States, Italy and Spain. The samples were drawn from two sources: the first 160 participants of the ongoing ImmuneRACE study, and 950 to 1,500 subjects contributed by 6 global collaborators. Nearly every sample came with metadata listing a de-identified subject ID, COVID-19 status, age in years and sex. Where available, HLA class I and class II types were taken from metadata supplied by the sample provider and were not determined by assay-based typing. The dataset comprised deeply sampled blood TCRbeta repertoires from subjects exposed to, actively infected with, or recovered from COVID-19. The repertoires were released in a freely available public database intended as a resource for research on the immune response to SARS-CoV-2. The prospective study material was composed of cDNA or gDNA derived from T cells, B-cell-depleted T cells, or PBMCs.

This clone was counted only a few times. What this receptor recognizes is not known. It has no much larger one-base neighbor in the sample; base qualities were not kept. The same CDR3 arises from other DNA sequences in this sample as well. TCRbeta CDR3 regions were amplified from genomic DNA using the immunoSEQ Assay, a bias-controlled multiplex PCR. Per the authors' processing: Within the assay, amplification of reference gene primers was used to estimate how many nucleated cells each sample contained. To quantify the absolute abundance of each unique TCRbeta CDR3 rearrangement, sequence reads were collapsed and filtered. For each sample, productive Simpson clonality was calculated as the square root of Simpson's diversity index over productive rearrangements. Drawn from immuneACCESS, this table holds only the in-frame rearrangements with V and J called that TCRdb kept. Clones are partly lost; checked studies trace under half to an unresolved V gene and leave the rest unexplained. That table supplies the V and J calls and clone size; D and trimming were determined from the DNA. A total of almost 300,000 clones appear in this sample, roughly 89% of them only once. The leading ten clones occupy roughly 11% of the sample.

One collaborating source in Seattle enrolled patients during active infection and followed them longitudinally through the course of disease. Whole blood was collected in K2EDTA tubes by collaborating institutions according to the institutions' own protocols. For TCRbeta analysis, collaborators shipped samples in one of three forms: frozen whole blood, isolated PBMCs, or DNA extracted from either of those sample types. The germline V gene yields MNHEY for CDR1 and SVGAGI for CDR2. Trimming removed 0 bases from V and 1 base from J, leaving 6 bases between the germline ends. The CDR3 runs 14 residues from the cysteine to the phenylalanine. Only the CDR3 part of the read is kept: 42 bases, read in frame from the first base. Overall results and qualifications from the work: The quantity of clinical and demographic metadata differed by source and by participant and was supplied without curation.

The sequence derives from a woman in her thirties with COVID-19, enrolled during active disease. Sequencing used peripheral blood. In this chain, TRBV6-5 is recombined with TRBJ1-1; confidence is insufficient to name the D gene. The CDR3 protein is CASSYSEGNTEAFF. The DNA sequence is TGTGCCAGCAGTTACTCTGAGGGGAACACTGAAGCTTTCTTT.